This entry lists 18 T cell receptor beta chains sequenced from one sample in a study of T cell clonality in common variable immunodeficiency. The data were produced by immunoSEQ multiplex PCR, yet TCRdb's version contains in-frame clones alone and is incomplete. The sample shows fewer than 20,000 clones, none of them appearing just once. Study-level findings and limits: Common variable immunodeficiency TCR beta sequences reportedly had fewer deletions and N-nucleotide insertions.

Antigen specificity for these receptors is unknown. Sequencing was performed on peripheral blood mononuclear cells. The source is a human donor with common variable immunodeficiency.

The CDR3: CASSALGDRERPQHF. Partial CDR3 DNA: TGTGCCAGCAGCGCTCTGGGGGACAGGGAGCGGCCC. The gene calls are TRBV2 and TRBJ1-5; 9 bases align to TRBD1. The CDR3 end lies 3 residues beyond the end of the read and is filled in from the germline J gene. The CDR3 is 15 amino acids. CDR1 is SNHLY and CDR2 is FYNNEI in the germline V gene. J was trimmed by 9 bases and V by 6 bases; bases with no gene match: 12.

This clone is medium-sized within its sample. CDR3 DNA, as far as it was read: TGTGCCAGCAGTTTAGTCGGACTAGCGGGGGCCACACATAACCAAGAGACC. It is translated as CASSLVGLAGATHNQET. The whole CDR3 is CASSLVGLAGATHNQETQYF. The chain uses TRBV12-3 or TRBV12-4 and TRBJ2-5, with 13 bases matching TRBD2. The CDR3 goes on 3 residues after the read ends, and that part is filled in from the germline J gene. The V segment lost 1 base and the J segment 0 bases; nucleotides outside the gene matches: 11. This CDR3 contains 20 residues.

This clone was detected ten times or more. From the germline J gene comes the end of the CDR3, since the read stops 3 residues before it. This chain connects TRBV12-3 or TRBV12-4 to TRBJ1-5, with D uncertain. This CDR3 comprises 13 residues. Trimming took off 3 bases at V and 2 bases at J, with 5 bases between the two ends. The CDR3 region is CASSFSGNQPQHF. The CDR3 DNA, read in part, is TGTGCCAGCAGTTTTAGCGGCAATCAGCCC.

This clone was seen only a few times. The read ends 3 residues shy of where the CDR3 ends; the end is completed using the germline J gene. The V and J genes are TRBV5-1 and TRBJ2-7; 9 bases fit TRBD1. Per the germline V gene, CDR1 is SGHRS and CDR2 is YFSETQ. This CDR3 region has 16 residues. The V segment lost 4 bases and the J segment 6 bases; nucleotides outside the gene matches: 14. The CDR3 region is CASSRASGTGMFEQYF. The covered CDR3 bases are TGCGCCAGCAGCCGAGCCTCCGGGACAGGGATGTTCGAG.

This clone was recorded a few times. The read terminates 3 residues ahead of where the CDR3 ends, so the germline J gene completes it. This chain connects TRBV19 to TRBJ1-1, with TRBD1 matching 10 bases. The CDR3 is made up of 18 amino acids. Trimming took 3 bases from V and 0 from J; bases not matched to a gene: 10. Germline V gene lookup returns CDR1 LNHDA and CDR2 SQIVND (reference sequence). CDR3 DNA (partial): TGTGCCAGTAGTATCAGGAGGGGACAGGGGTATTTGAACACTGAA. The encoded protein is CASSIRRGQGYLNTE. The CDR3 in its entirety is CASSIRRGQGYLNTEAFF.

This clone was recorded a few times. The CDR3 loop is CSAMRQGYEQYF. The part of the CDR3 DNA that was read is TGCAGTGCTATGAGACAGGGGTACGAG. The chain joins TRBV20-1 to TRBJ2-7; 8 nucleotides line up with TRBD1. The CDR3 goes on 3 residues after the read ends, and that part is filled in from the germline J gene. Losses at the gene ends were 4 bases for V and 4 bases for J; bases not matched to a gene: 3. The CDR3 runs 12 residues. Per the germline V gene, CDR1 is DFQATT and CDR2 is SNEGSKA (reference sequence).

Concerning this clone: The read comes to an end 3 residues before the CDR3 does, leaving the germline J gene to fill in the end. The V call is TRBV19, the J call TRBJ1-5; D is unclear. Germline V gene sequence: CDR1 LNHDA, CDR2 SQIVND (reference sequence). V was trimmed by 6 bases and J by 3 bases, leaving 15 bases between them. The CDR3 is made up of 15 amino acids. The CDR3: CASRKIPQINQPQHF. The part of the CDR3 DNA that was read is TGTGCCAGTAGGAAAATCCCACAGATCAATCAGCCC. The variable domain in full, with the rest retrieved from reference TRBV19 and TRBJ1-5, is DGGITQSPKYLFRKEGQNVTLSCEQNLNHDAMYWYRQDPGQGLRLIYYSQIVNDFQKGDIAEGYSVSREKKESFPLTVTSAQKNPTAFYLCASRKIPQINQPQHFGDGTRLSIL.

Comment on this clone: The DNA ends 3 residues before the CDR3 does, and the rest of the CDR3 is filled in from the germline J gene. This chain connects TRBV19 to TRBJ1-1, with 9 bases lining up with TRBD1. Per the germline V gene, CDR1 is LNHDA and CDR2 is SQIVND (reference sequence). The CDR3 is made up of 16 amino acids. V lost 5 bases to trimming and J lost 6 bases; unmatched junction nucleotides: 13. The CDR3 DNA, read in part, is TGTGCCAGTAGTCCGGGACAGGGCGGGAATGGAGCTGAA. Amino acid sequence: CASSPGQGGNGAE. The complete CDR3 protein is CASSPGQGGNGAEAFF.

As regards this clone: The observed sequence ends 3 residues before the CDR3 terminus, with the missing tail filled in from the germline J gene. V is TRBV19 and J is TRBJ1-2; D is unresolved. Germline assignment: CDR1 LNHDA and CDR2 SQIVND (reference sequence). The CDR3 is 14 amino acids. The V and J ends lost 2 bases and 4 bases respectively, with 11 bases between them. The CDR3 reads CASSIRLAGYGYTF. The CDR3 bases that were read are TGTGCCAGTAGTATAAGGTTGGCGGGCTATGGC.

For this clone: The read halts 3 residues ahead of the CDR3 end, with the missing end drawn from the germline J gene. This sequence joins TRBV30 and TRBJ1-3; no reliable D call. The CDR3 runs to 13 residues. V lost 0 bases and J lost 2, with 5 bases in between. CDR1 and CDR2 (germline): GTSNPN, SVGIG (reference sequence). CDR3 protein: CAWSVPAGNTIYF. The sequenced part of the CDR3 DNA is TGTGCCTGGAGTGTACCAGCTGGAAACACC.

This clone was seen more than once but under ten times. The read falls 3 residues short of the CDR3 end, and the missing part is taken from the germline J gene. The chain has TRBV7-9 and TRBJ2-1; 7 nucleotides align to TRBD2. V lost 1 base to trimming and J lost 3 bases; unmatched junction nucleotides: 3. Germline V gene sequence: CDR1 SEHNR, CDR2 FQNEAQ (reference sequence). This CDR3 has 15 amino acids. The CDR3 DNA, read in part, is TGTGCCAGCAGCTTAGGGGGGGGTCGCTACAATGAG. Translating it yields CASSLGGGRYNE. The CDR3 as a whole reads CASSLGGGRYNEQFF.

This clone was recorded at least ten times. The CDR3 goes on 3 residues after the read ends, and that part is filled in from the germline J gene. The chain carries TRBV20-1 and TRBJ1-5; D call uncertain. Germline V lookup: CDR1 DFQATT, CDR2 SNEGSKA (reference sequence). Between the trimmed V and J ends, which lost 0 bases and 4 bases, there was a span of 4 bases. The CDR3 covers 12 residues. CDR3 in amino acids: CSARDLNQPQHF. The part of the CDR3 DNA that was read is TGCAGTGCTAGAGATCTGAATCAGCCC.

This clone has a count of ten or more. With the read ending 3 residues before the CDR3 end, the germline J gene is used to fill in that end. The chain uses TRBV20-1 and TRBJ1-1, with TRBD1 matching 8 bases. This CDR3 contains 14 residues. J gave up 6 bases and V 0 bases, and 6 bases lay outside the gene matches. CDR1 is DFQATT and CDR2 is SNEGSKA in the germline V gene (reference sequence). The CDR3 loop reads CSAREGRGQSEAFF. The covered CDR3 bases are TGCAGTGCTAGAGAGGGCAGGGGGCAGTCTGAA.

Note on this clone: The CDR3 end falls 3 residues outside the read, so it is completed with the germline J gene. This chain uses TRBV30 with TRBJ1-2; 10 bases match TRBD1. Germline CDR1 is GTSNPN and CDR2 is SVGIG (reference sequence). After removal of 4 bases from V and 4 bases from J, the junction contained 3 bases not matched to a gene. The CDR3 runs 13 residues. The CDR3 is CAWTGQGTYGYTF. The DNA read from the CDR3 is TGTGCCTGGACGGGACAGGGGACCTATGGC.

This clone was counted a few times. Read sequence stops 3 residues before the CDR3 end, and the germline J gene provides the missing end. The J gene is TRBJ2-3, the V gene TRBV7-9; TRBD2 matches at 8 bases. Trimming removed 4 bases from V and 5 bases from J; junction bases left unmatched: 8. Germline V gene data show CDR1 as SEHNR and CDR2 as FQNEAQ (reference sequence). The CDR3 runs to 15 residues. The part of the CDR3 DNA that was read is TGTGCCAGCAGCTCCTTAGCGGGGAGTATAGATACG. Its translation is CASSSLAGSIDT. The whole CDR3 reads CASSSLAGSIDTQYF.

Comment on this clone: The sequenced fragment ends 3 residues before the CDR3 boundary, so the rest is inferred from the germline J gene. This chain links TRBV7-2 with TRBJ2-7; tentative D call: TRBD1 (6 bases). Looked up from germline, CDR1 is SGHTA and CDR2 is FQGNSA. V lost 3 bases and J 5 bases, leaving 11 bases between the germline ends. The CDR3 contains 13 residues. CDR3 loop: CASSFPQGHEQYF. The CDR3 DNA, read in part, is TGTGCCAGCAGCTTTCCACAGGGCCACGAG.

This clone was observed at least ten times. With the read ending 3 residues before the CDR3 end, the germline J gene is used to fill in that end. This chain links TRBV20-1 with TRBJ2-7; TRBD1 agrees at 8 bases. The CDR3 totals 14 residues. V shed 2 bases and J 3 bases; nucleotides not matched to a gene: 6. Germline-derived CDR1 and CDR2 are DFQATT and SNEGSKA (reference sequence). The CDR3 is CSARMTGANYEQYF. Partial CDR3 DNA: TGCAGTGCTAGAATGACAGGGGCTAACTACGAG.

At least ten counts were recorded for this clone. The read stops 3 residues short of the end of the CDR3; the missing end is completed from the germline J gene. The rearrangement links TRBV29-1 to TRBJ2-3, with a tentative D call TRBD1 (6 bases). CDR1 is SQVTM and CDR2 is ANQGSEA in the germline V gene. Between the trimmed V and J ends, which lost 5 bases and 2 bases, there was a span of 17 bases. This CDR3 comprises 15 residues. The CDR3 DNA, read in part, is TGCAGCGTTCTAGACCGGGACAAATTCACAGATACG. Its translation is CSVLDRDKFTDT. The whole CDR3 region reads CSVLDRDKFTDTQYF.